This record looks at one T cell receptor (beta chain) sequence and its context. Trimming took 0 bases from V and 4 from J, leaving 4 bases between them. Germline loops: CDR1 SGHRS, CDR2 YFSETQ. The CDR3 is 13 amino acids. This specimen belongs to a study of T cell changes during pregnancy in multiple sclerosis. Profiling relied on immunoSEQ multiplex PCR, and the TCRdb table lists in-frame clones only, not all of them. The top ten hold about 1% of the sample, which has 100,000 or so clones, around 93% seen once. The specimen comprised peripheral blood, sampled before pregnancy. The clonotype was recovered from a female donor with multiple sclerosis, enrolled in a pregnancy study. The chain carries TRBV5-1 and TRBJ2-2; no firm D call. This CDR3 reads CASSLVVTGELFF. The CDR3 DNA reads TGCGCCAGCAGCTTGGTCGTCACCGGGGAGCTGTTTTTT.